The subject of this entry is one T cell receptor (beta chain). This entry belongs to a study of blood T cell repertoires in COVID-19. Assay used: immunoSEQ multiplex PCR; TCRdb lists only in-frame clones, some missing. The table includes 18,000 or so clones, 90% to 95% detected once. The receptor was derived from a human donor in a cohort sampled during active COVID-19. The specimen sequenced was peripheral blood.

Here the CDR3 reads CASSLGGLAGYEQYF. The CDR3 bases are TGTGCCAGCAGCTTAGGCGGACTAGCTGGTTACGAGCAGTACTTC. The chain combines TRBV13 with TRBJ2-7, with 8 bases identical to TRBD2. Germline V CDR1 and CDR2: PRHDT, FYEKMQ (reference sequence). CDR3 length equals 15 residues. V dropped 0 bases and J dropped 4; count of bases not matched to a gene: 5.